The following is a T cell receptor (beta chain) sequence with its context. Its antigen is not yet known. Per-base qualities were not stored, and no clone one base away is much larger. A distance of 11 bases separates the germline ends of V and J, which lose 6 bases and 5 bases respectively. The CDR3 covers 12 residues, taking in both the cysteine and the phenylalanine. Only the CDR3 portion is preserved as DNA: 36 bases, with reading frame beginning at the first base. The sample is drawn from a study of T cell responses to AZD1222 COVID-19 vaccine (dated by TCRdb to about 2021). Broadly, across the study: TCR sequencing was performed for roughly 250 trial participants, of whom about 210 were given two doses of AZD1222 and around 25 were given two doses of MenACWY control vaccine. Trial participants were enrolled into age subgroups of 18-55, 56-69 and 70-plus years, which contained about 150, 27 and 61 TCR-sequenced participants, respectively. Broad study findings and their caveats: Because no day 14 peak-response samples were available, the repertoires could be characterized only after the peak T cell response. In the small 56-69-year group, the increase in depth fell short of significance, most likely because of low power. After two AZD1222 doses, both the breadth and the depth of spike-specific TCRs were significantly higher than at day 0 and than in MenACWY recipients. Only a handful of AZD1222 recipients were SARS-CoV-2 seropositive at baseline, limiting conclusions about previously exposed vaccinees. Most participants were white British and females outnumbered males, and the authors suggested that clonal diversity may have been underestimated. CD4 TCRs associated with the vaccine covered the entire spike protein, and the dominant responses were in regions 160-218 and 743-854. Reportedly, close to half of the unique spike-specific TCRs recognized epitopes lying outside the regions that are mutated in the B.1.351 and B.1.1.7 variants.

The CDR3 regions of human TCRbeta chains were subjected to immunosequencing. The published analysis was carried out like this. TCRs in the repertoires were compared against a reference library of SARS-CoV-2-specific TCRs that had been generated with the MIRA antigen-specificity platform. Breadth was defined as the fraction of unique TCRs that were SARS-CoV-2-associated, and depth was defined as the fraction of total T cells that were SARS-CoV-2-associated. Using the MIRA data, each spike-specific TCR was mapped to the spike region that the TCR reacts to and placed in a CD4 or CD8 class. Log10-transformed breadth and depth values were compared by one-way ANOVA with Sidak's multiple comparisons tests. As stored in TCRdb, this immuneACCESS dataset retains in-frame rearrangements with V and J assigned. A fraction of the clones does not appear; measured against another copy, unresolved V genes explain less than half of the discrepancy, and the remainder lacks a known reason. V and J calls and clone size are copied from that table; D and trimming were computed from the DNA. The sample has about 200,000 clones on record, about 95% of them singletons. Clones ranked in the top ten supply around 1.7% of the sample.

What this sample's time point label stands for: about 28 days (+/-7) after the second vaccine dose. What the treatment or condition label conveys for this sample: meningococcal conjugate vaccine given as trial control. Samples from vaccinated people were obtained from the UK trials COV001 and COV002, which included a single-blind randomized controlled phase 2/3 trial of AZD1222 (ChAdOx1 nCoV-19) in healthy adults. Trial participant PBMC samples were collected at day 0 and day 28 after the second dose for TCRbeta chain sequencing. The V and J segments used are TRBV12-3 or TRBV12-4 and TRBJ2-7, with the D gene uncertain. Sequenced here: peripheral blood, sampled 28 days after the second dose of the MenACWY control vaccine. This TCR was recovered from an adult who received the MenACWY meningococcal vaccine as a control. The DNA sequence is given as TGTGCCAGCAGCGGCCGGTACCACGAGCAGTACTTC. The translation is CASSGRYHEQYF.